This entry lists 29 T cell receptor beta chains sequenced from one sample in a study of low-dose radiotherapy and immunotherapy resistance in tumors. The time point: after trial treatment. This sample's treatment: LDRT plus nivolumab, ipilimumab, low-dose cyclophosphamide and aspirin (RACIN trial). First-strand cDNA used TRAV- and TRBV-specific primers, covering alpha and beta chains. TCR amplification used around 20 PCR cycles, a constant-region primer and a V-primer adapter. Using its own MiXCR run on the reads, TCRdb lists one record per CDR3 protein. The profile shows more than 50,000 distinct CDR3 sequences, 20% to 25% of them singletons. The starting material was PBMCs, obtained after low-dose radiotherapy plus immunotherapy. The receptors derive from a male donor with prostate cancer.

Concerning this clonotype itself: A far bigger clonotype differs at one base, so this is likely a read error. The CDR3 end shows no conserved phenylalanine or tryptophan, and so a read error is likely. The chain uses TRBV11-2 and TRBJ1-3, with TRBD1 as a possible D gene (6 bases). This CDR3 is 14 amino acids long. Trimming stripped 5 bases from V and 0 bases from J, with 8 bases between. The germline gives CDR1 SGHAT, CDR2 FQNNGV. CDR3: CASSRDTSGNTIYL. The CDR3 nucleotides read TGTGCCAGCAGCCGGGACACCTCTGGAAACACCATATATCTT.

This clonotype was found many times. The chain uses TRBV20-1 and TRBJ2-1; 8 bases line up with TRBD2. CDR1 is DFQATT, CDR2 SNEGSKA, per germline (reference sequence). The CDR3 is made up of 14 amino acids. V shed 3 bases and J 8 bases; nucleotides not matched to a gene: 9. The CDR3 nucleotides read TGCAGTGCTAGCCCGGGACTAGTAAGCGATGAGCAGTTCTTC. Translated, it gives CSASPGLVSDEQFF.

As concerns this clonotype: An end of the junction does not agree with germline; a read error may underlie this. The V call is TRBV7-7, the J call TRBJ2-1; 7 positions match TRBD1. In germline, CDR1 is SSHAT, CDR2 FNYEAQ (reference sequence). This CDR3 region has 14 residues. The chain's CDR3 is CASSLGGSTGAKFF. The CDR3 DNA sequence: TGTGCTAGCAGCTTAGGGGGATCAACAGGGGCCAAGTTCTTC.

Ten or more counts support this clonotype. V is TRBV7-9 and J is TRBJ2-7; 8 nucleotides match TRBD2. J was trimmed by 4 bases and V by 4 bases; bases with no gene match: 6. CDR1 is SEHNR, CDR2 FQNEAQ, per germline (reference sequence). This CDR3 has 14 amino acids. The CDR3: CASSSDGGVYEQYF. Written as DNA, the CDR3 is TGTGCCAGCAGCTCGGACGGGGGGGTATACGAGCAGTACTTC.

This clonotype showed up many times. The V and J genes are TRBV5-1 and TRBJ2-7; 7 bases align to TRBD1. This CDR3 comprises 14 residues. CDR1 is SGHRS and CDR2 is YFSETQ in the germline V gene. V shed 7 bases, J shed 2 bases, and the junction held 9 bases outside the gene matches. DNA of the CDR3: TGCGCCAGCGGCAATCCCGGGACAGCCTACGAGCAGTACTTC. Amino acids: CASGNPGTAYEQYF.

This clonotype has a count of ten or more. The rearrangement joins TRBV29-1 to TRBJ2-7; weak D call: TRBD2 (6 bases). Per germline, CDR1 SQVTM and CDR2 ANQGSEA. The CDR3 extends over 13 amino acids. V lost 3 bases and J 7 bases, leaving 16 bases between the germline ends. CDR3 coding DNA: TGCAGCGTTGAGGGGCAGGAGGGAGTGGAGCAGTACTTC. Translation gives CSVEGQEGVEQYF.

In its sample, this clonotype was seen many times. The rearrangement links TRBV19 to TRBJ2-1, with a weak D call TRBD1 (6 bases). Trimming shortened V by 4 bases and J by 0 bases, and 10 bases separated the two germline ends. Looked up from germline, CDR1 is LNHDA and CDR2 is SQIVND (reference sequence). This CDR3 contains 15 residues. In DNA form, the CDR3 reads TGTGCCAGTAGTACCCAGGGGAGCTCCTACAATGAGCAGTTCTTC. This translates into CASSTQGSSYNEQFF.

This clonotype has a count of ten or more. J is TRBJ1-2 and V is TRBV29-1, with D uncertain. V lost 5 bases and J lost 0, with 7 bases in between. Germline loops: CDR1 SQVTM, CDR2 ANQGSEA. This CDR3 contains 12 residues. CDR3 DNA sequence: TGCAGCGTTCCTCGGACTAACTATGGCTACACCTTC. Its translation: CSVPRTNYGYTF.

This clonotype was seen more than once but under ten times. A read error is likely here: a far larger clone is one base away. J is TRBJ2-7 and V is TRBV5-6, with 9 nucleotides matching TRBD2. This CDR3 spans 16 amino acids. Germline V gene sequence: CDR1 SGHDT, CDR2 YYEEEE. J lost 7 bases, V lost 1 base, and 12 bases had no gene match. CDR3 loop: CASSLSLAGYNNEQYF. In DNA, the CDR3 is TGTGCCAGCAGCTTGTCGCTAGCGGGGTACAACAATGAGCAGTACTTC.

This clonotype was seen ten or more times. The chain links TRBV6-6 to TRBJ2-3; D call uncertain. CDR1 and CDR2 from the germline V gene are MNHNY and SVGAGI (reference sequence). V was clipped by 5 bases and J by 4 bases, with 16 bases between them. This CDR3 comprises 15 residues. CDR3 residues: CASSTPRPGADTQYF. CDR3 bases: TGTGCCAGCAGTACCCCACGCCCCGGCGCAGATACGCAGTATTTT.

The rearrangement links TRBV15 to TRBJ2-6; D is ambiguous. The CDR3 sequence is 15 residues long. V lost 4 bases and J lost 2, with 9 bases in between. The V gene's germline CDR1 is LNHNV and CDR2 YYDKDF (reference sequence). CDR3 sequence reads: CATSIKGAGANVLTF. The CDR3 DNA follows: TGTGCCACCAGCATAAAGGGCGCTGGGGCCAACGTCCTGACTTTC.

This clonotype occurred many times. The chain joins TRBV6-2 or TRBV6-3 to TRBJ1-2; 9 bases are a match to TRBD1. J lost 7 bases, V lost 5 bases, and 8 bases had no gene match. From germline, CDR1 is MNHEY and CDR2 SVGEGT. This CDR3 region has 14 residues. The CDR3 is CASSRGQGSGGYTF. DNA of the CDR3: TGTGCCAGCAGTCGGGGACAGGGAAGCGGTGGCTACACCTTC.

Regarding this clonotype: It is likely a read error: a sequence one base away is far more abundant. This rearrangement joins TRBV6-2 or TRBV6-3 to TRBJ2-1; 7 bases align to TRBD1. CDR1 and CDR2 (germline): MNHEY, SVGEGT. There are 14 residues in the CDR3. V trimming: 8 bases; J trimming: 10 bases; junction bases outside the gene matches: 14. The CDR3 protein is CASGRTGQQGEQFF. The CDR3, as DNA: TGTGCCAGCGGACGAACGGGACAGCAAGGGGAGCAGTTCTTC.

Only a few counts were recorded for this clonotype. The J gene is TRBJ1-2, the V gene TRBV9; D gene uncertain. The CDR3 consists of 15 residues. Germline-derived CDR1 and CDR2 are SGDLS and YYNGEE. With 0 bases removed from V and 4 bases from J, the gap between germline ends came to 13 bases. Here the CDR3 reads CASSVGSLSPYGYTF. The CDR3 region has the DNA TGTGCCAGCAGCGTAGGCAGCCTCTCCCCCTATGGCTACACCTTC.

This clonotype was detected ten times or more. The chain carries TRBV2 and TRBJ2-3; D is undetermined. The V gene's germline CDR1 is SNHLY and CDR2 FYNNEI. This CDR3 is built from 12 residues. V shed 6 bases and J shed 7 bases, with 11 bases lying between them. CDR3 DNA sequence: TGTGCCAGCAGCCGGGTTACAAATACGCAGTATTTT. It translates to CASSRVTNTQYF.

This clonotype has a count of ten or more. The chain employs TRBV7-8 and TRBJ1-5, with a possible D match to TRBD1 (5 bases). Trimming cost V 1 base and J 0 bases, with 7 bases left between them. The CDR3 sequence is 15 residues long. Germline V gives CDR1 SGHVS, CDR2 FQNEAQ. The CDR3 region has the DNA TGTGCCAGCAGCTTAGGGGGGGGTAGCAATCAGCCCCAGCATTTT. Its translation: CASSLGGGSNQPQHF.

This clonotype has a count of ten or more. The chain employs TRBV5-1 and TRBJ2-5; possibly TRBD1 for D (6 bases). This CDR3 is 14 amino acids long. Trimming removed 0 bases from V and 4 bases from J, with 10 bases in between. Germline V lookup: CDR1 SGHRS, CDR2 YFSETQ. The CDR3 is CASSLDRGGETQYF. CDR3 DNA: TGCGCCAGCAGCTTGGATCGAGGGGGAGAGACCCAGTACTTC.

This clonotype was seen repeatedly, ten times or more. J is TRBJ2-7 and V is TRBV7-3; 7 bases align to TRBD2. The V segment lost 5 bases and the J segment 4 bases; nucleotides outside the gene matches: 11. The CDR3 runs to 15 residues. Germline V gene sequence: CDR1 SGHTA, CDR2 FQGTGA. CDR3 sequence: CASSISAGYLYEQYF. The CDR3, as DNA: TGTGCCAGCAGCATCTCAGCGGGATATCTTTACGAGCAGTACTTC.

A note on this clonotype: A far bigger clonotype differs at one base, so this is likely a read error. V is TRBV13 and J is TRBJ2-1, with D unclear. The CDR3 is 13 residues long. V lost 0 bases, J lost 10 bases, and 10 bases lay in between. CDR1 is PRHDT and CDR2 is FYEKMQ in the germline V gene (reference sequence). The CDR3 DNA is TGTGCCAGCAGCTTAGGCCGGCCCTACGAGCAGTTCTTC. Protein: CASSLGRPYEQFF.

This clonotype has a count of ten or more. The J gene is TRBJ2-1, the V gene TRBV11-2, with a weak D call TRBD1 (6 bases). V shed 7 bases and J shed 3 bases, with 16 bases lying between them. This CDR3 contains 15 residues. Germline V gene lookup returns CDR1 SGHAT and CDR2 FQNNGV. The DNA for the CDR3 is TGTGCCAGCACCCAAAGGGGGACGGACTACAATGAGCAGTTCTTC. Its protein is CASTQRGTDYNEQFF. The full variable domain, its missing parts supplied by reference TRBV11-2 and TRBJ2-1, is EAGVAQSPRYKIIEKRQSVAFWCNPISGHATLYWYQQILGQGPKLLIQFQNNGVVDDSQLPKDRFSAERLKGVDSTLKIQPAKLEDSAVYLCASTQRGTDYNEQFFGPGTRLTVL.

The chain is built from TRBV7-8 and TRBJ2-1; D is ambiguous. The V end was cut by 2 bases, the J end by 3 bases, with 8 bases between. The CDR3 is made up of 14 amino acids. Germline V gives CDR1 SGHVS, CDR2 FQNEAQ. This CDR3 is CASSLIGFYNEQFF. The DNA of the CDR3 is TGTGCCAGCAGCTTAATCGGGTTCTACAATGAGCAGTTCTTC.

Of note for this clonotype: One base separates it from a far larger clone, so it is likely a read error. The chain uses TRBV5-4 and TRBJ2-3, with unresolved D. CDR1 SGHNT and CDR2 YYREEE come from the germline V gene (reference sequence). The germline V and J ends were trimmed by 2 bases and 1 base, with 14 bases remaining between them. The CDR3 is 16 amino acids. The CDR3 loop is CASSFLVGQGTDTQYF. The CDR3 nucleotides read TGTGCCAGCAGCTTCCTCGTCGGGCAGGGCACAGATACGCAGTATTTT. The variable domain in full, completed from reference TRBV5-4 and TRBJ2-3, reads ETGVTQSPTHLIKTRGQQVTLRCSSQSGHNTVSWYQQALGQGPQFIFQYYREEENGRGNFPPRFSGLQFPNYSSELNVNALELDDSALYLCASSFLVGQGTDTQYFGPGTRLTVL.

This clonotype was detected ten times or more. The chain links TRBV7-9 to TRBJ1-1, with 7 bases fitting TRBD1. The length of the CDR3 is 14 residues. V was pared by 5 bases and J by 6 bases, with 9 bases of the junction left unmatched. The germline CDR1 and CDR2 sequences are SEHNR and FQNEAQ (reference sequence). CDR3 amino acids: CASSPGQVNPEAFF. CDR3 nucleotides: TGTGCCAGCAGCCCCGGACAGGTAAATCCTGAAGCTTTCTTT.

With regard to this clonotype: Because the CDR3's place on the DNA is in doubt, the DNA is left out and the CDR3 is given as listed by TCRdb. This chain uses TRBV29-1 with TRBJ2-2; no check of the table's D call, TRBD2, against the DNA was made. Ends included, the CDR3 has 14 residues. Germline V gives CDR1 SQVTM, CDR2 ANQGSEA. The CDR3 region is CSVGTSATGELFFF.

About this clonotype: The DNA is omitted, as the CDR3 cannot be located on it reliably, and the CDR3 follows TCRdb's listing. The rearrangement links TRBV7-9 to TRBJ2-2; the D call of TRBD2 is as the table states it, not checked on the DNA. In germline, CDR1 is SEHNR, CDR2 FQNEAQ (reference sequence). The CDR3 numbers 21 amino acids, ends counted. CDR3 region: CASRPNSVRARGPHTGELFFF.

This clonotype occurred many times. This chain joins TRBV6-2 or TRBV6-3 and TRBJ2-5; 11 bases agree with TRBD1. The CDR3 is 16 amino acids. In germline, CDR1 is MNHEY, CDR2 SVGEGT. V gave up 5 bases and J gave up 2 bases; unmatched junction bases: 7. The CDR3 here is CASSAGQGVRQETQYF. In DNA, the CDR3 is TGTGCCAGCAGTGCGGGACAGGGGGTTCGTCAAGAGACCCAGTACTTC.

This clonotype was recorded at least ten times. The chain is built from TRBV11-1 and TRBJ1-2, with 9 bases matching TRBD1. Germline trimming cut 5 bases from V and 9 bases from J; bases unmatched to any gene: 7. The CDR3 has 13 amino acids. Germline V gene data show CDR1 as SGHAT and CDR2 as FQDESV (reference sequence). The CDR3 coding sequence is TGTGCCAGCAGCCCAGGACAGGGGTCCAGCTACACCTTC. Protein product: CASSPGQGSSYTF.

This clonotype was observed many times. The rearrangement links TRBV4-1 to TRBJ2-7; 7 bases line up with TRBD1. The CDR3 length is 15 residues. J was trimmed by 0 bases and V by 1 base; bases with no gene match: 3. Germline V gene sequence: CDR1 MGHRA, CDR2 YSYEKL. The CDR3 sequence is CASSQVWDSSYEQYF. For the CDR3, the DNA is TGCGCCAGCAGCCAAGTATGGGACAGCTCCTACGAGCAGTACTTC.

This clonotype has at least ten counts. The chain recombines TRBV12-3 or TRBV12-4 with TRBJ2-3; TRBD2 agrees at 10 bases. Trimming removed 2 bases from V and 10 bases from J; junction bases left unmatched: 12. There are 16 residues in the CDR3. The CDR3 sequence is CASSLQRGGTGPPQYF. The CDR3 nucleotides are TGTGCCAGCAGTTTACAGCGGGGGGGCACCGGACCCCCGCAGTATTTT.